These 9 T cell receptor beta chains were all obtained from the same sample, sequenced in a study of OX40 agonist ivuxolimab in advanced cancers. Here immunoSEQ multiplex PCR was the method, and the copy in TCRdb shows in-frame clones only, minus some. The table has approximately 90,000 clones, 70% to 90% seen once. The sample in question was CD4+ or CD8+ T cells sorted from blood, obtained in a trial of the OX40 agonist ivuxolimab. The receptors were sampled from an adult with an advanced solid tumor such as melanoma, head and neck, liver or kidney cancer.

This clone occurred a few times. This chain links TRBV6-1 with TRBJ1-5; unclear D gene. V lost 6 bases and J 0 bases, leaving 12 bases between the germline ends. This CDR3 has 15 amino acids. Germline V gene sequence: CDR1 MNHNS, CDR2 SASEGT. The CDR3 nucleotides read TGTGCCAGCAGAGGTGGACCTAATAGCAATCAGCCCCAGCATTTT. Translating gives CASRGGPNSNQPQHF.

The rearrangement joins TRBV19 to TRBJ2-3; 9 nucleotides line up with TRBD1. Trimming cost V 7 bases and J 4 bases; bases outside gene matches: 3. CDR1 and CDR2 from the germline V gene are LNHDA and SQIVND (reference sequence). The CDR3 loop spans 13 amino acids. Written as DNA, the CDR3 is TGTGCCAGTACCGACAGGGGGGCAGATACGCAGTATTTT. Translation: CASTDRGADTQYF.

DNA for the CDR3: TGCAGCGCCGAGTCAGGTACTACTGAAGCTTTCTTT. It specifies CSAESGTTEAFF. J is TRBJ1-1 and V is TRBV29-1; no reliable D call. The V gene lost 7 bases and the J gene lost 5 bases, with 14 bases spanning the gap. Germline loops: CDR1 SQVTM, CDR2 ANQGSEA. The CDR3 contains 12 residues.

J is TRBJ2-1 and V is TRBV29-1, with TRBD2 as a possible D gene (6 bases). V was cut by 2 bases and J by 2 bases, with 16 bases left in between. Germline CDR1 and CDR2: SQVTM and ANQGSEA. This CDR3 is built from 16 residues. The CDR3 spells CSVELVGGITYNEQFF. The CDR3 DNA reads TGCAGCGTTGAATTAGTAGGAGGGATAACCTACAATGAGCAGTTCTTC.

The chain has TRBV29-1 and TRBJ2-3; TRBD1 matches 8 bases. The junction had 4 bases not matched to a gene; V was cut back by 7 bases and J by 1 base. This CDR3 region has 13 residues. The V gene's germline CDR1 is SQVTM and CDR2 ANQGSEA. Written as DNA, the CDR3 is TGCAGCGGATCGACAGGGGGCACAGATACGCAGTATTTT. This sequence encodes CSGSTGGTDTQYF.

The V gene is TRBV27, the J gene TRBJ2-3; 9 bases map to TRBD1. This CDR3 is 15 amino acids long. V lost 4 bases and J lost 3; bases outside the gene matches: 5. Germline CDR1 and CDR2: MNHEY and SMNVEV (reference sequence). The CDR3 region is CASSSAGTGTDTQYF. The CDR3 nucleotides read TGTGCCAGCAGTTCCGCCGGGACAGGGACAGATACGCAGTATTTT.

This clone has a handful of counts. The junction departs from germline at one end; a sequencing error may be responsible. The rearrangement uses TRBV11-2 and TRBJ2-7; 10 bases fit TRBD1. The CDR3 covers 14 residues. The V gene's germline CDR1 is SGHAT and CDR2 FQNNGV. CDR3 DNA sequence: TGTGCCAGCAGCTTGGGACAGGGGCTCTACGGGCAGTACTTC. It is translated as CASSLGQGLYGQYF.

Comment on this clone: Its ends do not fully match the called genes, so a read error is possible. The chain joins TRBV7-3 to TRBJ2-1, with D possibly being TRBD1 (6 bases). The CDR3 totals 16 residues. Germline assignment: CDR1 SGHTA and CDR2 FQGTGA. For the CDR3, the DNA is TGTGCCAGCAGCATAACAGGGACGCCATTCTACAATGAGCAGTTCTTC. It encodes CASSITGTPFYNEQFF. Variable domain in full (rest from reference TRBV7-3 and TRBJ2-1): GAGVSQTPSNKVTEKGKYVELRCDPISGHTALYWYRQSLGQGPEFLIYFQGTGAADDSGLPNDRFFAVRPEGSVSTLKIQRTERGDSAVYLCASSITGTPFYNEQFFGPGTRLTVL.

The V call is TRBV11-2, the J call TRBJ2-3, with unresolved D. The germline V and J ends were trimmed by 5 bases and 6 bases, with 12 bases remaining between them. The CDR3 sequence is 13 residues long. Germline CDR1 is SGHAT and CDR2 is FQNNGV. The CDR3 region has the DNA TGTGCCAGCAGCATTACCCTGCCGGATACGCAGTATTTT. This gives the protein CASSITLPDTQYF.